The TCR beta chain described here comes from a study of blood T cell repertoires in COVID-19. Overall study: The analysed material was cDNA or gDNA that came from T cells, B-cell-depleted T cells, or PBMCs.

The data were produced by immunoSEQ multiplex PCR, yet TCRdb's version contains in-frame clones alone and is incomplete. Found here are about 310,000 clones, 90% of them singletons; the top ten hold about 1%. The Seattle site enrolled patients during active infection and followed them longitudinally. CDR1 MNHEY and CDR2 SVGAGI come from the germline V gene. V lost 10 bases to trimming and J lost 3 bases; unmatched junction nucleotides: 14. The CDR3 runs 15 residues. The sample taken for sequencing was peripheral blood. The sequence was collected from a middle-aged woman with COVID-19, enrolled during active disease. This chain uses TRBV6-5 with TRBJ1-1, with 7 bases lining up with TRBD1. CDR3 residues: CATQPGGLAYTEAFF. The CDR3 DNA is TGTGCCACCCAGCCAGGGGGGCTAGCCTACACTGAAGCTTTCTTT.